The following is a TCR beta chain sequence with its context. Its antigen remains unidentified. This sample is drawn from a study of CD8+ T cells in alopecia areata. Points from the study as a whole: Alopecia totalis/universalis scalp especially showed more expanded CD8+ clones than normal scalp.

Germline CDR1 reads KGHSH; CDR2 reads LQKENI. The J segment lost 4 bases and the V segment lost 5 bases, leaving 6 bases of the junction unmatched. The CDR3 sequence is 15 residues long. cDNA prepared by RNA extraction and subsequent reverse transcription served as the template for sequencing. Using immunoSEQ multiplex PCR, the repertoire was profiled, and TCRdb retains in-frame clones only, with some absent. The top ten clones hold roughly 0.47% of a sample with 200,000 to 250,000 clones, 57% of them seen once. The V call is TRBV18, the J call TRBJ2-1, with 9 positions matching TRBD1. The sample was CD4+ T cells sorted from blood, taken at week 0. The receptor's source is a human donor with alopecia areata. The DNA of the CDR3 is TGTGCCAGCTCATACGGGACAGGGAGTTACAATGAGCAGTTCTTC. The encoded protein is CASSYGTGSYNEQFF. The variable domain in full, with the rest retrieved from reference TRBV18 and TRBJ2-1, is NAGVMQNPRHLVRRRGQEARLRCSPMKGHSHVYWYRQLPEEGLKFMVYLQKENIIDESGMPKERFSAEFPKEGPSILRIQQVVRGDSAAYFCASSYGTGSYNEQFFGPGTRLTVL.